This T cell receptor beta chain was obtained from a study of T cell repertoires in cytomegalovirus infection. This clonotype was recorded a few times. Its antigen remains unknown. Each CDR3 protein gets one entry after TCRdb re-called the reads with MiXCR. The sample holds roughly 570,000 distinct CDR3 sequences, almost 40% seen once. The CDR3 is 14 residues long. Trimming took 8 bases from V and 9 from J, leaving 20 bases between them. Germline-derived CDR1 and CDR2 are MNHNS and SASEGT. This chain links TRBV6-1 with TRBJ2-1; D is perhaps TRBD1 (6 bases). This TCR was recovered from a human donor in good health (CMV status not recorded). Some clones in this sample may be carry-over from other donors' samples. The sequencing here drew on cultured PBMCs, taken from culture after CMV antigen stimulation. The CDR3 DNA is TGTGCCAGCTCATGGACAGACCCGGACGGTGAGCAGTTCTTC. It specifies CASSWTDPDGEQFF.